The 23 T cell receptor beta chains below come from one sample, sequenced in a study of identical twins. TCRdb called the 5' RACE reads again in MiXCR, with one record for every CDR3 protein. The sample has roughly 710,000 distinct CDR3 sequences, roughly 6.2% seen once. Source material: naive T cells sorted from blood. The source of these receptors is a young man in good health.

This clonotype occurred many times. The V call is TRBV12-3 or TRBV12-4, the J call TRBJ2-5; TRBD1 matches 7 bases. The V gene end was trimmed by 5 bases and the J gene end by 4 bases; junction bases not matched to a gene: 4. The CDR3 totals 13 residues. The CDR3 nucleotides read TGTGCCAGCAGTACAGGGGTAGGAGAGACCCAGTACTTC. Residues: CASSTGVGETQYF.

This clonotype was seen only a few times. The chain uses TRBV20-1 and TRBJ1-2; no firm D call. The CDR3 loop spans 11 amino acids. Per germline, CDR1 DFQATT and CDR2 SNEGSKA (reference sequence). Between the trimmed V and J ends, which lost 4 bases and 5 bases, there was a span of 8 bases. The CDR3 loop reads CSANPTYGYTF. As DNA, the CDR3 is TGCAGTGCTAATCCAACTTATGGCTACACCTTC.

At least ten counts were recorded for this clonotype. J is TRBJ1-1 and V is TRBV20-1, with D hard to call. CDR3 length: 11 amino acids. Germline values: CDR1 DFQATT, CDR2 SNEGSKA (reference sequence). The V and J ends lost 7 bases and 1 base respectively, with 7 bases between them. CDR3 in DNA: TGCAGTGTTGCAGAGAACACTGAAGCTTTCTTT. It encodes CSVAENTEAFF.

This clonotype was counted at least ten times. V and J are TRBV6-1 and TRBJ2-1; 8 bases are a match to TRBD2. The germline CDR1 and CDR2 sequences are MNHNS and SASEGT. Losses at the gene ends were 5 bases for V and 0 bases for J; bases not matched to a gene: 6. The CDR3 is 16 amino acids. The CDR3 region has the DNA TGTGCCAGCAGTATCCGGGGGGGGGGCTCCTACAATGAGCAGTTCTTC. Its protein product is CASSIRGGGSYNEQFF.

The chain joins TRBV20-1 to TRBJ2-4; no clear D gene. Trimming removed 0 bases from V and 9 bases from J, with 15 bases in between. CDR3 length: 14 residues. The V gene's germline CDR1 is DFQATT and CDR2 SNEGSKA (reference sequence). The CDR3 loop is CSARDRYSPSIQYF. CDR3 sequence (DNA): TGCAGTGCTAGAGATCGGTACTCCCCGAGCATTCAGTACTTC.

This clonotype has a count of ten or more. The chain recombines TRBV12-3 or TRBV12-4 with TRBJ2-5; D might be TRBD2 (5 bases). This CDR3 has 12 residues. V was cut by 10 bases and J by 2 bases, with 11 bases left in between. The CDR3 bases are TGTGCCACCGCAAGGACTCAAGAGACCCAGTACTTC. Protein product: CATARTQETQYF.

This clonotype has a count of ten or more. The V call is TRBV5-1, the J call TRBJ2-1; the D is unclear. This CDR3 has 13 amino acids. V dropped 2 bases and J dropped 6 bases, with 9 bases sitting between them. Germline V lookup: CDR1 SGHRS, CDR2 YFSETQ. The CDR3 region has the DNA TGCGCCAGCAGCTTCGGCCAAACCAATGAGCAGTTCTTC. Translated, it gives CASSFGQTNEQFF.

This clonotype was counted ten times or more. This rearrangement joins TRBV12-3 or TRBV12-4 to TRBJ2-3; D remains ambiguous. Trimming took 4 bases from V and 6 from J, leaving 2 bases between them. The CDR3 has 10 amino acids. CDR3 residues: CASSYDTQYF. As DNA, the CDR3 is TGTGCCAGCAGTTACGATACGCAGTATTTT.

The rearrangement links TRBV20-1 to TRBJ2-7; 8 bases are shared with TRBD2. Germline assignment: CDR1 DFQATT and CDR2 SNEGSKA (reference sequence). This CDR3 has 15 amino acids. V was clipped by 1 base and J by 0 bases; unmatched bases: 5. The CDR3 loop reads CSARVQRGSSYEQYF. The DNA for the CDR3 is TGCAGTGCTAGAGTTCAGCGGGGGAGCTCCTACGAGCAGTACTTC.

This clonotype has at least ten counts. The chain combines TRBV3-1 with TRBJ2-7; a possible D gene is TRBD2 (5 bases). V was clipped by 1 base and J by 4 bases, with 11 bases between them. CDR1 is LGHDT, CDR2 YNNKEL, per germline (reference sequence). The CDR3 is made up of 14 amino acids. The CDR3 region is CASSQGGSLYEQYV. The CDR3 DNA reads as TGTGCCAGCAGCCAAGGAGGGTCCCTTTACGAGCAGTACGTC.

The sample holds a few counts of this clonotype. This sequence joins TRBV15 and TRBJ2-5; D perhaps matches TRBD2 (6 bases). Per germline, CDR1 LNHNV and CDR2 YYDKDF (reference sequence). Trimming removed 3 bases at V and 2 bases at J, with 10 bases between. This CDR3 spans 14 amino acids. The CDR3 loop is CATSRGLAQETQYF. Written as DNA, the CDR3 is TGTGCCACCAGCAGGGGACTGGCGCAAGAGACCCAGTACTTC.

This clonotype was observed a few times. The chain is built from TRBV24-1 and TRBJ2-2; the D call may be TRBD1 or TRBD2 (5 bases each). There are 17 residues in the CDR3. Germline V CDR1 and CDR2: KGHDR, SFDVKD. V lost 3 bases to trimming and J lost 1 base, with 14 bases between them. Written as DNA, the CDR3 is TGTGCCACCAGTGATCCAACCGGGACGGGGAACACCGGGGAGCTGTTTTTT. Its translation is CATSDPTGTGNTGELFF.

This clonotype was detected a few times. The rearrangement joins TRBV7-9 to TRBJ2-2; D unresolved. The CDR3 runs 14 residues. Germline V gene lookup returns CDR1 SEHNR and CDR2 FQNEAQ (reference sequence). With 5 bases removed from V and 1 base from J, the gap between germline ends came to 8 bases. CDR3 loop: CASSITQNTGELFF. The CDR3 coding sequence is TGTGCCAGCAGCATCACGCAGAACACCGGGGAGCTGTTTTTT.

In nucleotides, the CDR3 is TGTGCCAGCAGCCAAGGTGGACTAGCGGAGTCCTACAATGAGCAGTTCTTC. Protein sequence: CASSQGGLAESYNEQFF. The chain has TRBV3-1 and TRBJ2-1, with TRBD2 matching over 10 bases. The trim removed 1 base at V and 1 base at J, leaving 4 bases unmatched. This CDR3 comprises 17 residues. Germline V CDR1 and CDR2: LGHDT, YNNKEL (reference sequence).

This chain links TRBV7-9 with TRBJ2-5; D unclear. Germline CDR1 is SEHNR and CDR2 is FQNEAQ (reference sequence). With 5 bases removed from V and 1 base from J, the gap between germline ends came to 14 bases. CDR3 length: 15 amino acids. As DNA, the CDR3 is TGTGCCAGCAGCGGTAGGAGCAGAACCCAAGAGACCCAGTACTTC. Amino acid sequence: CASSGRSRTQETQYF.

This clonotype was observed at least ten times. The V and J genes are TRBV15 and TRBJ2-5; 8 bases are shared with TRBD1. Germline CDR1 and CDR2: LNHNV and YYDKDF (reference sequence). The CDR3 has 14 residues. Trimming cost V 3 bases and J 4 bases; bases outside gene matches: 4. CDR3 sequence: CATSSRTGRETQYF. The CDR3 region has the DNA TGTGCCACCAGCAGTAGGACAGGGCGAGAGACCCAGTACTTC.

About this clonotype itself: The conserved closing phenylalanine or tryptophan is absent in this CDR3, likely reflecting a read error. The CDR3 region is CASSFSGLAVYNEQFI. As DNA, the CDR3 is TGTGCCAGCAGCTTTAGTGGACTAGCGGTCTACAATGAGCAGTTCATC. The chain recombines TRBV7-3 with TRBJ2-1; 10 bases are a match to TRBD2. This CDR3 is 16 amino acids long. Germline CDR1 reads SGHTA; CDR2 reads FQGTGA. J lost 3 bases, V lost 3 bases, and 5 bases had no gene match.

This clonotype was detected many times. The J gene is TRBJ2-3, the V gene TRBV19; the D gene is possibly TRBD2 (5 bases). Per germline, CDR1 LNHDA and CDR2 SQIVND (reference sequence). The ends were cut back, 4 bases at V and 2 bases at J, with 7 bases in the middle. The CDR3 has 13 amino acids. This CDR3 reads CASSRENTDTQYF. The CDR3 DNA is TGTGCCAGTAGTAGGGAGAACACAGATACGCAGTATTTT. The complete variable domain, with remaining parts taken from reference TRBV19 and TRBJ2-3, reads DGGITQSPKYLFRKEGQNVTLSCEQNLNHDAMYWYRQDPGQGLRLIYYSQIVNDFQKGDIAEGYSVSREKKESFPLTVTSAQKNPTAFYLCASSRENTDTQYFGPGTRLTVL.

There are many counts of this clonotype. The chain employs TRBV20-1 and TRBJ2-3; no firm D call. The CDR3 loop spans 13 amino acids. The germline gives CDR1 DFQATT, CDR2 SNEGSKA (reference sequence). V dropped 5 bases and J dropped 5 bases, with 14 bases sitting between them. Written as DNA, the CDR3 is TGCAGTGCTGATATAGGGTCCGGAGATACGCAGTATTTT. Amino acid sequence: CSADIGSGDTQYF.

This clonotype has at least ten counts. CDR3 loop: CASSSGPPYEQYF. DNA of the CDR3: TGTGCCAGCAGCTCGGGTCCTCCCTACGAGCAGTACTTC. The rearrangement links TRBV11-2 to TRBJ2-7, with unresolved D. In germline, CDR1 is SGHAT, CDR2 FQNNGV. This CDR3 contains 13 residues. The V end was cut by 4 bases, the J end by 2 bases, with 9 bases between. Using reference TRBV11-2 and TRBJ2-7 for the parts outside the CDR3, the full variable domain is EAGVAQSPRYKIIEKRQSVAFWCNPISGHATLYWYQQILGQGPKLLIQFQNNGVVDDSQLPKDRFSAERLKGVDSTLKIQPAKLEDSAVYLCASSSGPPYEQYFGPGTRLTVT.

CDR3 in amino acids: CASTFAGPNTGELFF. The CDR3 DNA sequence: TGTGCCAGCACCTTTGCGGGCCCGAACACCGGGGAGCTGTTTTTT. J is TRBJ2-2 and V is TRBV21-1; the table assigns TRBD2, which was not confirmed against the DNA. TRBV21-1 is described as a pseudogene. This CDR3 comprises 15 residues.

The chain links TRBV7-9 to TRBJ2-1; 11 bases agree with TRBD2. V lost 1 base and J lost 10; bases outside the gene matches: 12. This CDR3 has 17 residues. Germline V gene lookup returns CDR1 SEHNR and CDR2 FQNEAQ (reference sequence). The CDR3 region is CASSLVSTSGRFGEQFF. Here the CDR3 DNA reads TGTGCCAGCAGCTTAGTCTCAACTAGCGGGAGATTTGGCGAGCAGTTCTTC.

The table lists this clonotype with a few counts. This chain links TRBV29-1 with TRBJ2-4; 11 bases match TRBD1. This CDR3 is 14 amino acids long. CDR1 is SQVTM, CDR2 ANQGSEA, per germline. After removal of 4 bases from V and 8 bases from J, the junction contained 7 bases not matched to a gene. The CDR3 DNA sequence: TGCAGCGTTGGGACAGGGGGCGCGATGGACATTCAGTACTTC. Amino acids: CSVGTGGAMDIQYF.